Reported below is one T cell receptor (beta chain). A read error may produce the germline difference seen at one junction end. TCRbeta libraries were built with three rounds of nested PCR, modified from ARM-PCR. TCRdb passed the multiplex PCR reads through MiXCR, listing each CDR3 protein once. The table has about 82,000 distinct CDR3 sequences, 77% seen once. Germline CDR1 is SGHNT and CDR2 is YENEEA. CDR3 length equals 15 residues. The data stem from a study of tumor and adjacent non-tumor tissue in lung cancer. The template was RNA from unsorted bulk tissue. V usage is TRBV11-3 and J usage is TRBJ2-3, with a possible D match to TRBD2 (7 bases). Specimen: lung tumor tissue. This sequence originates from a woman aged 50 to 60 with non-small cell lung cancer. The CDR3 bases are TGTGGTAGCAGCCCCCTTGGGGGGGGCACAGATATGCAGTATTTT. Encoded protein: CGSSPLGGGTDMQYF.